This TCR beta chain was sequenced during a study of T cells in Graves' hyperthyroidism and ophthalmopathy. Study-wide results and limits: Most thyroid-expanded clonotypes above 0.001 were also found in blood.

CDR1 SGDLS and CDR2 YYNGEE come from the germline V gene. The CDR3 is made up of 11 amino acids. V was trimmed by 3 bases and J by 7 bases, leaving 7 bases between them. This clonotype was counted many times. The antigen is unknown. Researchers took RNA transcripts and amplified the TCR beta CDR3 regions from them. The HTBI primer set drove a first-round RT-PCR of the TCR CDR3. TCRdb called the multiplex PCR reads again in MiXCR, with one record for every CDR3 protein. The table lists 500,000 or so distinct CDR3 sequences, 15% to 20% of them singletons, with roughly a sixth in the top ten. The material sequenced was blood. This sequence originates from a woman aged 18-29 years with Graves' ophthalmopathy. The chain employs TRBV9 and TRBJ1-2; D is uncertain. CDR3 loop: CASSGGRGYTF. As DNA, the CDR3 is TGTGCCAGCAGCGGAGGACGTGGCTACACCTTC.